Ten or more counts support the clone carrying this TCR beta chain. The source of the sample is a study of low-dose radiotherapy and immunotherapy resistance in tumors. As for the study in general: The schedule for Cohort 2 used 1 Gy per fraction every two weeks, which added up to 13 Gy over 26 weeks. On cycle 1 day 1, patients started four cycles of oral aspirin 300 mg daily.

Alpha and beta chains were covered, as first-strand cDNA relied on TRAV- and TRBV-specific primers. TCRs were amplified for approximately 22 PCR cycles with a constant-region primer and V-primer adapter. TCRdb re-called the reads through MiXCR, storing one row per CDR3 protein. This sample yields approximately 91,000 distinct CDR3 sequences, of which 20% to 25% are seen a single time; more than 10% belongs to the top ten. The CDR3 is 16 amino acids. Germline CDR1 reads DFQATT; CDR2 reads SNEGSKA (reference sequence). Trimming shortened V by 3 bases and J by 2 bases, and 17 bases separated the two germline ends. Time point described: after trial treatment. Treatment described: LDRT plus nivolumab, ipilimumab, low-dose cyclophosphamide and aspirin (RACIN trial). Nivolumab, ipilimumab, aspirin, low-dose cyclophosphamide and low-dose radiotherapy were all administered to the donors. Patients who could take part had advanced solid tumors with no tumor-infiltrating lymphocytes.

This sequence was found in a female donor with ovarian cancer. The sequencing here drew on PBMCs, taken after low-dose radiotherapy plus immunotherapy. The genes are TRBV20-1 and TRBJ1-5, with a weak D call TRBD1 (5 bases). The CDR3 DNA reads as TGCAGTGCTAGCTCCGTCGGAGGGGCGGGCAATCAGCCCCAGCATTTT. This codes for CSASSVGGAGNQPQHF.